This T cell receptor beta chain appears in the sequencing data of a study of blood T cells in healthy people across ages (dated by TCRdb to about 2015). Turning to the overall study: Template switching captured roughly one uniquely barcoded TCR beta cDNA molecule per two T cells in model experiments. To track age-related changes in TCR beta repertoire diversity, the study relied on deep sequencing normalized with unique cDNA molecular identifiers. Four age groups were formed from the donors: young (average approximately 17 years), middle-aged (approximately 40), aged (62) and long-lived (around 80). To avoid experimental bias, donors of different ages were randomly spread across the sequencing lanes. The study analyzed two additional independent replicas of 1 million unique cDNA reads from the same blood draw for two donors, one aged 18 to 30 and one aged 80 or older.

This clonotype has just a few counts. This receptor's antigen is unknown. Base qualities are not at hand, and no much larger clone is one base apart. Donors were 39 systemically healthy Caucasian individuals from Russia aged roughly 6 to 90 years. Each donor gave roughly 9 milliliters of peripheral blood, drawn into EDTA-treated Vacutainer tubes. Ficoll-Paque density-gradient centrifugation was used to isolate PBMCs, with at least 7 million per sample. Total RNA was extracted from PBMCs with Trizol reagent, with at least 5 micrograms obtained per sample. For every donor, an aliquot of PBMCs went through flow cytometry to measure the percentages of naive CD45RAhigh/CD27high T cells. The study at large found these results: There was a strong correlation between observed TCR beta diversity and the percentage of naive T cells measured by flow cytometry. Estimates of total diversity from one million sequenced T cells were regarded as lower bounds and underestimates. Because the CMV infection status of the donors was unknown, age-related changes in expanded clonotypes may potentially have been confounded. Conclusive comparison of naive and antigen-experienced compartments was prevented by the profiling of bulk unsorted PBMCs. As age increased, observed TCR beta diversity per million T cells dropped in a roughly linear way, and a significant reduction was already evident by age 40. Compared with the aged group, the long-lived group had more naive CD4+ T cells, fewer expanded clones and increased TCR diversity, suggesting age selection.

Libraries were constructed by 5' RACE. TCRdb shows the sequencer as Illumina HiSeq 2500. A second PCR of about 6 to 12 cycles was performed with a sample-barcoded 5' primer and a J-beta primer mix. A unique molecular identifier was introduced onto each TCR beta cDNA molecule by a template-switch 5' adaptor carrying 12 random nucleotides. Each sample yielded at least 3 million CDR3-containing paired-end reads. First-strand cDNA was synthesized from all RNA with the Mint cDNA synthesis kit, primed by a TRBC-specific oligonucleotide. Following uracil-DNA glycosylase treatment, a first 18-cycle PCR with universal primers M1SS and BC2_uni_R was performed on all cDNA. The paper's data handling went like this. For normalization, 1 million high-quality reads were randomly selected from each sample, with every read carrying a distinct molecular identifier. Reads sharing molecular identifiers were discarded rather than binned into consensus sequences. MiTCR, set to a Q25 quality threshold and the strictest error-elimination algorithm, was used for CDR3 identification, clonotype clustering and error correction. Lower-bound total TCR beta diversity was estimated with a nonparametric unseen species model using Euler transformation. In TCRdb, the public reads were trimmed at Q25 with fastp and aligned with MiXCR, with productive beta chains retained. All rows with the same CDR3 protein become a single entry with the most common DNA and genes. The authors' filters were not applied to this entry. The sample records about 640,000 distinct CDR3 sequences, 58% of which are singletons. The ten biggest clones cover approximately 40% of the sample.

Sequenced sample: blood. The receptor's source is a man aged 55 to 70 in good health.

The CDR3 protein sequence reads: CAISEGGRVSGANVLTF. The bases are TGTGCCATCAGTGAGGGTGGCCGGGTCTCTGGGGCCAACGTCCTGACTTTC. The sequence joins TRBV10-3 to TRBJ2-6; the D gene cannot be named for sure. There are 17 amino acids in the CDR3, from cysteine to phenylalanine inclusive. The only DNA kept is the CDR3, 51 bases in frame from the first base. V loses 2 bases of germline sequence and J loses 0 bases, and the interval between the two ends is 11 bases. CDR1 is given as ENHRY and CDR2 as SYGVKD, both from the germline V gene.